Listed below are T cell receptor beta chains from one sample, sequenced in a study of T-cell memory formation after mild COVID-19. MiXCR, run by TCRdb on the 5' RACE reads, gives a single entry per CDR3 protein. Of around 310,000 distinct CDR3 sequences in the sample, 20% to 25% were seen once. Sample: PBMCs or a T cell subset sorted from them (not recorded which). The receptors were sampled from a young man who had mild COVID-19 (a few samples of this study predate the infection). Cell type and time point are not known. Each CDR3 is given with its conserved first and last residue. D genes are given only for firm matches. Clone size appears in some rows only: once, few, many, or a class for an expanded clone.

clone size	D gene	J gene	V gene	CDR3 DNA	CDR3 protein
NA	TRBD1	TRBJ1-2	TRBV25-1	TGTGCCAGCAGTCCAACCTGGACAGGGTTGAAAGGCTACACCTTC	CASSPTWTGLKGYTF
few	TRBD1	TRBJ2-1	TRBV6-2/TRBV6-3	TGTGCCAGCAGTTACCACAGGGGGAATGAGCAGTTCTTC	CASSYHRGNEQFF
NA	TRBD1	TRBJ2-7	TRBV6-2/TRBV6-3	TGTGCCAGCAGTGCCGGACAGGTGACCTACGAGCAGTACTTC	CASSAGQVTYEQYF
few	NA	TRBJ2-2	TRBV5-5	TGTGCCAGCAGCTTGCGGCTACCCGGGGCCACCGGGGAGCTGTTTTTT	CASSLRLPGATGELFF
NA	TRBD2	TRBJ2-2	TRBV5-1	TGCGCCAGCAGAATCTTGGCGGGGGTTTCGGCCGGGGAGCTGTTTTTT	CASRILAGVSAGELFF
few	NA	TRBJ1-2	TRBV29-1	TGCAGCGTTCCGCCGGGGGGAACGAACTATGGCTACACCTTC	CSVPPGGTNYGYTF
NA	NA	TRBJ1-6	TRBV6-5	TGTGCCAGCACCCAATCCGAGGCCTACCGGTCACCCCTCCACTTT	CASTQSEAYRSPLHF
few	TRBD1	TRBJ1-2	TRBV12-3/TRBV12-4	TGTGCCAGCAGTTACTCCGGGACAGGGGGCGGCTACACCTTC	CASSYSGTGGGYTF
few	NA	TRBJ1-2	TRBV5-1	TGCGCCAGCAGCTTGAGAACCGGTACCTATGGCTACACCTTC	CASSLRTGTYGYTF
few	TRBD1	TRBJ2-3	TRBV28	TGTGCCAGCAGTTCTGCCGGGACAGACACAGATACGCAGTATTTT	CASSSAGTDTDTQYF
few	TRBD1	TRBJ2-2	TRBV29-1	TGCAGCGTTGAACGGCGGGACAGGGAAGTGACCGGGGAGCTGTTTTTT	CSVERRDREVTGELFF
few	NA	TRBJ1-6	TRBV11-2	TGTGCCAGCAGCTTAGCCGTGGCTGAGTCACCCCTCCACTTT	CASSLAVAESPLHF
NA	NA	TRBJ1-2	TRBV29-1	TGCAGCGCCCGCCCGGGGGCTAACTATGGCTACACCTTC	CSARPGANYGYTF
few	NA	TRBJ2-7	TRBV6-1	TGTGCCAGCAGTGTCAAGGACTACGAGCAGTACTTC	CASSVKDYEQYF
NA	NA	TRBJ1-2	TRBV10-3	TGTGCCATCAGCCAGGACGGAAGCTACACCTTC	CAISQDGSYTF
NA	NA	TRBJ2-5	TRBV19	TGTGCCAGTAGTATAACGATGGGGACTCTGGCCCAGTACTTC	CASSITMGTLAQYF
few	NA	TRBJ1-2	TRBV6-2/TRBV6-3	TGTGCCAGCAGTTACCTGACCTATGGCTACACCTTC	CASSYLTYGYTF
few	NA	TRBJ2-5	TRBV21-1	TGTGCCAGCAGCAAAGATCTCCTGGGGGCTGACAACCAAGAGACCCAGTACTTC	CASSKDLLGADNQETQYF
NA	NA	TRBJ1-2	TRBV4-1	TGCGCCAGCAGACCCCAGGGGATTAACTATGGCTACACCTTC	CASRPQGINYGYTF
few	NA	TRBJ2-1	TRBV10-2	TGCGCCAGCAGATCTCCCCCCGAGCAGTTCTTC	CASRSPPEQFF
NA	NA	TRBJ2-1	TRBV12-3/TRBV12-4	TGTGCCAGCAGTTCTAACGATGAGCAGTTCTTC	CASSSNDEQFF
once	TRBD1	TRBJ2-5	TRBV6-5	TGTGCCAGCAGTACTACCGGCGGGACAGGGGTTGGGGAGACCCAGTACTTC	CASSTTGGTGVGETQYF
NA	NA	TRBJ2-6	TRBV11-2	TGTGCCAGCAGTTCATCGCCCTCTGGGGCCAACGTCCTGACTTTC	CASSSSPSGANVLTF
NA	NA	TRBJ1-6	TRBV2	TGTGCCAGCAGTGCCGGGGGGCAACCCCTCCACTTT	CASSAGGQPLHF
once	NA	TRBJ1-2	TRBV11-2	TGTGCCAGCACCCCCAGTAGTACAGGGTCCTATGGCTACACCTTC	CASTPSSTGSYGYTF
few	TRBD1	TRBJ1-2	TRBV20-1	TGCAGTGCCACCTACATTGGGAGGGAGGGGGCTACCGGCTACACCTTC	CSATYIGREGATGYTF
many	TRBD1	TRBJ2-3	TRBV7-8	TGTGCCAGCAGCTCACCCATGGACAGGACGAGCGCAGATACGCAGTATTTT	CASSSPMDRTSADTQYF
NA	NA	TRBJ2-1	TRBV28	TGTGCCAGCAGTTTGGTGTCGGGACATGTGTTTTACAATGAGCAGTTCTTC	CASSLVSGHVFYNEQFF
many	NA	TRBJ2-2	TRBV7-3	TGTGCCAGCAGCTCGACTCCTTCGAACACCGGGGAGCTGTTTTTT	CASSSTPSNTGELFF
few	NA	TRBJ2-3	TRBV5-1	TGCGCCAGCAGCTTGGACGTGGTGGCGGATACGCAGTATTTT	CASSLDVVADTQYF
few	TRBD1	TRBJ1-3	TRBV5-1	TGCGCCAGCAGCTGGACAGGCTTAAGTGGAAACACCATATATTTT	CASSWTGLSGNTIYF
few	TRBD1	TRBJ1-1	TRBV28	TGTGCCAGCAGTCGTCAGGGGGCCGGTTACACTGAAGCTTTCTTT	CASSRQGAGYTEAFF